A selection of T cell receptor beta chains follows, all from one sample in a study of blood T cell repertoires in COVID-19. Measured with immunoSEQ multiplex PCR; TCRdb has only the in-frame clones, and not every one. The sample carries roughly 89,000 clones, about 80% recorded once. Material for sequencing was peripheral blood. The receptors were sampled from a woman in her 70s with acute or convalescent COVID-19. Both conserved end residues are trimmed from each CDR3. Each record gives: J gene, V gene, CDR3 protein.

j_gene: TRBJ1-5; v_gene: TRBV21-1; CDR3aa: ASSDLQGAVRSNQPQH
j_gene: TRBJ2-3; v_gene: TRBV7-2; CDR3aa: ASSSNLEDTQY
j_gene: TRBJ2-7; v_gene: TRBV11-1; CDR3aa: ASSLDRPPTYEQY
j_gene: TRBJ2-1; v_gene: TRBV19; CDR3aa: ASSKGLRNEQF
j_gene: TRBJ1-5; v_gene: TRBV9; CDR3aa: ASSVEGQEGQPQH
j_gene: TRBJ2-1; v_gene: TRBV5-1; CDR3aa: ASSLAAGAYNEQF
j_gene: TRBJ2-1; v_gene: TRBV29-1; CDR3aa: SVRPGLAGQGEQF
j_gene: TRBJ1-4; v_gene: TRBV2; CDR3aa: ASSESGMGFTNEKLF
j_gene: TRBJ2-7; v_gene: TRBV7-9; CDR3aa: ASSLTTRGSSYEQY
j_gene: TRBJ1-5; v_gene: TRBV27; CDR3aa: ASSSSPGTGGQPQH
j_gene: TRBJ2-5; v_gene: TRBV5-6; CDR3aa: ASSYILETQY
j_gene: TRBJ2-7; v_gene: TRBV28; CDR3aa: ASTTWGQGSYEQY
j_gene: TRBJ1-2; v_gene: TRBV5-1; CDR3aa: ASSLAGGLGYT
j_gene: TRBJ1-2; v_gene: TRBV29-1; CDR3aa: SARGGGTLYGYT
j_gene: TRBJ2-7; v_gene: TRBV5-1; CDR3aa: ASSLMGLGGEQY
j_gene: TRBJ2-7; v_gene: TRBV27; CDR3aa: ASSPRTGGLEQY
j_gene: TRBJ2-2; v_gene: TRBV6-6; CDR3aa: ASSYSGEGLAGELF
j_gene: TRBJ2-1; v_gene: TRBV6-6; CDR3aa: ASSPLRGQEVNEQF
j_gene: TRBJ1-6; v_gene: TRBV3-1/TRBV3-2; CDR3aa: ASSQGTGINSPLH
j_gene: TRBJ2-7; v_gene: TRBV7-2; CDR3aa: ASSSLRGSYEQY
j_gene: TRBJ2-1; v_gene: TRBV6-2/TRBV6-3; CDR3aa: ASSPGVEQF
j_gene: TRBJ2-7; v_gene: TRBV7-9; CDR3aa: ASSFAGLGEQY
j_gene: TRBJ1-3; v_gene: TRBV7-9; CDR3aa: ASSLGGRGYGNTIY
j_gene: TRBJ2-1; v_gene: TRBV27; CDR3aa: ASTHLPGGSYNEQF
j_gene: TRBJ2-5; v_gene: TRBV30; CDR3aa: AWSVVGAEETQY
j_gene: TRBJ1-5; v_gene: TRBV18; CDR3aa: ASSPGQGNQPQH
j_gene: TRBJ1-1; v_gene: TRBV27; CDR3aa: ASSFLVGYEAF
j_gene: TRBJ1-4; v_gene: TRBV7-9; CDR3aa: ASSFKETRGMEKLF
j_gene: TRBJ1-2; v_gene: TRBV4-3; CDR3aa: ASSPVGTHYGYT
j_gene: TRBJ1-5; v_gene: TRBV19; CDR3aa: ASSTQGGSGNQPQH
j_gene: TRBJ1-3; v_gene: TRBV10-3; CDR3aa: AISERDSAGNTIY